This TCR beta chain derives from a study of read filtering for tumor transcriptome and immune sequencing. Germline V CDR1 and CDR2: LGHDT, YNNKEL (reference sequence). V lost 0 bases and J lost 2, with 11 bases in between. This CDR3 region has 15 residues. The library was built from 400 ng RNA with molecular barcoded adaptors for alpha/delta and beta/gamma chains. TCRdb reprocessed the reads with MiXCR, giving one entry per CDR3 protein. The sample lists under 35,000 distinct CDR3 sequences; approximately 17% were seen once. This clonotype was detected ten times or more. This receptor was identified in a donor aged 40 or over with multiple myeloma. Sequenced sample: a population of CD138-negative cells sorted from bone marrow. The V call is TRBV3-1, the J call TRBJ2-7, with D perhaps matching TRBD2 (5 bases). The CDR3 DNA follows: TGTGCCAGCAGCCAAGATATCGGGAACCCCTACGAGCAGTACTTC. Its protein product is CASSQDIGNPYEQYF.